This T cell receptor beta chain was profiled in a study of blood T cell repertoires in COVID-19. As for the study in general: Nucleic acid was either cDNA or gDNA, and it came from T cells, B-cell-depleted T cells, or PBMCs.

V was cut by 3 bases and J by 1 base, with 12 bases left in between. The germline V gene encodes CDR1 SGHTA and CDR2 FQGTGA. There are 16 residues in the CDR3. Donors in Cohort 3 who had recovered were those with two negative PCRs, healthcare professional clearance, or resolution of their symptoms. The authors' processing: Amplification of reference gene primers provided the estimated nucleated cell counts. Profiled with immunoSEQ multiplex PCR; TCRdb holds only in-frame clones, not every one. The V and J calls and clone size come from that table; D and trimming were worked out from the DNA. This sample has roughly 250,000 clones, with more than 85% found just once.

Sequencing used PBMCs or T cells enriched from blood (not recorded which). This receptor was taken from a woman aged 45-65 years who had recovered from COVID-19. The V and J genes are TRBV7-3 and TRBJ2-2; no clear D gene. The CDR3 sequence: CASSFLAAENTGELFF. The DNA for the CDR3 is TGTGCCAGCAGCTTTTTGGCGGCGGAGAACACCGGGGAGCTGTTTTTT.